The sequence of this T cell receptor beta chain was determined in a study of vaccination effects on CD4 cells after COVID-19. Across the whole study: All participants had two doses of either the BNT162b2 or mRNA-1273 vaccine.

The assay was immunoSEQ multiplex PCR, and TCRdb's table has in-frame clones only and misses some. The repertoire holds some 69,000 clones, with around 76% as singletons. After expansion with viral peptide pools in the ViraFEST assay, antigen-specific CD4+ T cells were sequenced. When about ten days of culture had elapsed, CD4+ T cells were isolated. All vaccine recipients tested negative for nucleocapsid antibodies and had never contracted SARS-CoV-2 infection. The culture medium for about 2 million PBMC per well included 9.5 to 10 IU/ml IL-2 and around 10 ug/ml peptides. Half-medium exchanges with IL-2 medium took place on days 3 and 7. CDR1 KGHDR and CDR2 SFDVKD come from the germline V gene. The CDR3 loop spans 14 amino acids. V lost 4 bases and J lost 4, with 11 bases in between. This clone has a single count. The antigen is unknown. Findings and caveats of the study: Marked clonal contraction was seen in infection- and vaccine-induced clones late after vaccination.

This clonotype was sampled from a human donor who received a COVID-19 vaccine. The specimen comprised CD4+ T cells from PBMCs cultured with HCoV-NL63 spike peptides, sampled before COVID-19 vaccination. The J gene is TRBJ2-3, the V gene TRBV24-1; D remains ambiguous. CDR3 bases: TGTGCCACCAGTGAGACAAGCGTGCCAGATACGCAGTATTTT. This sequence encodes CATSETSVPDTQYF.